This T cell receptor beta chain was recovered during a study of preoperative IRX-2 immunotherapy in early breast cancer. CDR3 length equals 16 residues. CDR1 MDHEN and CDR2 SYDVKM come from the germline V gene. The ends were cut back, 1 base at V and 9 bases at J, with 22 bases in the middle. Assay used: immunoSEQ multiplex PCR; TCRdb lists only in-frame clones, some missing. The sample lists tens of thousands of clones, roughly 82% seen once, with nearly 1.5% in the top ten. The sample's treatment: preoperative locoregional IRX-2 cytokine immunotherapy. V gene TRBV28 combines with J gene TRBJ2-7; weak D call: TRBD2 (6 bases). Sequenced material: lymph node tissue, taken after IRX-2 immunotherapy. The sequence was collected from a human donor with breast cancer. This CDR3 reads CASSLSAGGVPYGQYF. Written as DNA, the CDR3 is TGTGCCAGCAGTTTATCGGCAGGAGGGGTCCCTTATGGGCAGTACTTC.